Presented here are 18 T cell receptor beta chains from one specimen sequenced in a study of T cells in Graves' hyperthyroidism and ophthalmopathy (dated by TCRdb to between 2018 and 2021). The library came from multiplex PCR. For sequencing, an Illumina HiSeq 2000 was employed. TCR beta CDR3 regions were amplified from RNA transcripts. The TCR CDR3 was subjected to a first round of RT-PCR using the HTBI primer set and the Qiagen OneStep RT-PCR kit. TCRdb passed the public sequencing reads through fastp at Q25 and MiXCR, retaining productive beta sequences. Each CDR3 protein gets just one entry, which takes the most common genes and DNA from the rows behind it. The sample contains around 620,000 distinct CDR3 sequences, under 60% of them found a single time. The leading ten clones occupy under 20% of the sample. The sample taken for sequencing was peripheral blood or thyroid tissue (not recorded which). These receptors were collected from an adult woman with Graves' disease, either hyperthyroidism or ophthalmopathy (not recorded which).

The chain employs TRBV7-6 and TRBJ1-3, with 7 bases lining up with TRBD1. Germline CDR1 is SGHVS and CDR2 is FNYEAQ. The CDR3 length is 15 residues. The V and J ends lost 6 bases and 8 bases, in that order; junction bases with no gene match: 13. The CDR3 DNA follows: TGTGCCAGCAGTCGAGGGGGCGCCGATGGCTACACCATATATTTT. Protein sequence: CASSRGGADGYTIYF.

This clonotype came up many times. This chain uses TRBV20-1 with TRBJ2-2; possibly TRBD1 or TRBD2 for D (6 bases each). Germline V gene lookup returns CDR1 DFQATT and CDR2 SNEGSKA (reference sequence). The CDR3 has 13 amino acids. Trimming removed 6 bases at V and 5 bases at J, with 13 bases between. CDR3 in amino acids: CSALRGGTGELFF. CDR3 nucleotide sequence: TGCAGTGCCCTACGAGGGGGGACCGGGGAGCTGTTTTTT.

The chain couples TRBV20-1 to TRBJ1-4; 8 nucleotides line up with TRBD1. The CDR3 loop spans 13 amino acids. Germline V lookup: CDR1 DFQATT, CDR2 SNEGSKA (reference sequence). CDR3: CRIDRGANEKLFF. The CDR3, as DNA: TGCAGGATAGACAGGGGAGCTAATGAAAAACTGTTTTTT.

This clonotype has ten or more counts. V is TRBV6-5 and J is TRBJ1-2, with 12 positions matching TRBD1. The CDR3 sequence is 16 residues long. V lost 6 bases and J lost 7; bases outside the gene matches: 12. CDR1 is MNHEY, CDR2 SVGAGI, per germline. DNA for the CDR3: TGTGCCAGCAGCAGGCGCCGGGACAGGGGGCTAGGTGGCTACACCTTC. Residues: CASSRRRDRGLGGYTF.

The chain links TRBV9 to TRBJ1-2, with 9 bases fitting TRBD1. The V segment lost 3 bases and the J segment 7 bases; nucleotides outside the gene matches: 10. CDR1 is SGDLS, CDR2 YYNGEE, per germline. This CDR3 contains 15 residues. The CDR3 sequence is CASSAWGQGTSGYTF. The CDR3 DNA reads as TGTGCCAGCAGCGCATGGGGACAGGGAACGTCTGGCTACACCTTC.

This clonotype was picked up many times. V usage is TRBV10-3 and J usage is TRBJ2-7; D uncertain. V lost 10 bases, J lost 1 base, and 20 bases lay in between. The CDR3 runs 15 residues. The germline V gene has CDR1 ENHRY and CDR2 SYGVKD. For the CDR3, the DNA is TGTGCCACCAACCATCCCCAGGCAGATTCCTACGAGCAGTACTTC. It codes for CATNHPQADSYEQYF.

This clonotype has more than one count but fewer than ten. V usage is TRBV2 and J usage is TRBJ2-2; D is undetermined. V dropped 1 base and J dropped 9 bases, with 6 bases sitting between them. CDR1 is SNHLY and CDR2 is FYNNEI in the germline V gene. This CDR3 contains 12 residues. The CDR3 DNA is TGTGCCAGCAGTGAAGAGGCCTGGGAGCTGTTTTTT. Its protein product is CASSEEAWELFF. The whole variable domain, filled in from reference TRBV2 and TRBJ2-2, reads EPEVTQTPSHQVTQMGQEVILRCVPISNHLYFYWYRQILGQKVEFLVSFYNNEISEKSEIFDDQFSVERPDGSNFTLKIRSTKLEDSAMYFCASSEEAWELFFGEGSRLTVL.

This clonotype was recorded many times. This rearrangement joins TRBV6-5 to TRBJ2-2; D call uncertain. Trimming pared 0 bases from V and 7 bases from J, leaving 3 bases between. CDR3 size: 12 residues. CDR1 and CDR2 (germline): MNHEY, SVGAGI. The CDR3 region has the DNA TGTGCCAGCAGTTACTCTGTCGGGGAGCTGTTTTTT. Its translation: CASSYSVGELFF.

Only a few counts were recorded for this clonotype. This chain joins TRBV6-5 and TRBJ2-2, with D tentatively TRBD2 (8 bases). Trimming pared 4 bases from V and 6 bases from J, leaving 21 bases between. Germline assignment: CDR1 MNHEY and CDR2 SVGAGI. The CDR3 is 17 amino acids. Here the CDR3 reads CASSWFAGGGTAGELFF. In nucleotides, the CDR3 is TGTGCCAGCAGTTGGTTTGCGGGGGGCGGGACAGCCGGGGAGCTGTTTTTT.

The table lists this clonotype with many counts. This sequence joins TRBV27 and TRBJ1-5; D gene unclear. This CDR3 is built from 12 residues. V was cut by 3 bases and J by 4 bases, with 4 bases left in between. The V gene's germline CDR1 is MNHEY and CDR2 SMNVEV (reference sequence). The CDR3 spells CASSFLNQPQHF. CDR3 nucleotide sequence: TGTGCCAGCAGTTTTTTAAATCAGCCCCAGCATTTT.

In this sample, this clonotype turned up many times. The rearrangement links TRBV28 to TRBJ2-5, with 9 bases lining up with TRBD1. V lost 2 bases to trimming and J lost 3 bases; unmatched junction nucleotides: 4. Looked up from germline, CDR1 is MDHEN and CDR2 is SYDVKM. The CDR3 contains 15 residues. The CDR3 loop reads CASSLDRGIEETQYF. The CDR3 DNA reads as TGTGCCAGCAGTTTAGACAGGGGGATAGAAGAGACCCAGTACTTC.

This clonotype came up a few times. J is TRBJ1-2 and V is TRBV14; D is undetermined. Looked up from germline, CDR1 is SGHDN and CDR2 is FVKESK. This CDR3 contains 14 residues. The V end was cut by 0 bases, the J end by 7 bases, with 12 bases between. This CDR3 is CASSQDEGASGYTF. The DNA of the CDR3 is TGTGCCAGCAGCCAAGATGAGGGAGCCTCTGGCTACACCTTC.

A few counts support this clonotype. The chain uses TRBV30 and TRBJ1-1; 11 nucleotides align to TRBD1. CDR3 length: 15 amino acids. V dropped 3 bases and J dropped 3; count of bases not matched to a gene: 6. CDR1 is GTSNPN and CDR2 is SVGIG in the germline V gene (reference sequence). The CDR3 here is CAWRTSGQGDTEAFF. The CDR3 bases are TGTGCCTGGAGGACCTCGGGACAGGGGGACACTGAAGCTTTCTTT.

The chain employs TRBV7-2 and TRBJ2-5; the match to TRBD1 covers 8 bases. In germline, CDR1 is SGHTA, CDR2 FQGNSA. J lost 4 bases, V lost 3 bases, and 4 bases had no gene match. This CDR3 contains 14 residues. CDR3 DNA sequence: TGTGCCAGCAGCTTTCAGGGGGCGCGAGAGACCCAGTACTTC. Amino acids: CASSFQGARETQYF.

This clonotype was seen many times. The chain recombines TRBV2 with TRBJ1-5; D ambiguous. The CDR3 is 14 residues long. The V and J ends lost 7 bases and 0 bases respectively, with 10 bases between them. Germline values: CDR1 SNHLY, CDR2 FYNNEI. For the CDR3, the DNA is TGTGCCAGCAAGGCCAGTCATAGCAATCAGCCCCAGCATTTT. Its protein is CASKASHSNQPQHF.

The chain couples TRBV5-1 to TRBJ1-3, with no clear D. CDR3 length: 14 residues. The V end was cut by 2 bases, the J end by 3 bases, with 9 bases between. Per germline, CDR1 SGHRS and CDR2 YFSETQ. This CDR3 reads CASSFWTSGNTIYF. In DNA form, the CDR3 reads TGCGCCAGCAGCTTCTGGACTAGTGGAAACACCATATATTTT.

This clonotype was found a few times. The V gene is TRBV4-2, the J gene TRBJ2-2, with 9 bases lining up with TRBD1. CDR3 size: 18 residues. With V trimmed by 4 bases and J by 6 bases, 15 bases remained unmatched. CDR1 and CDR2 from the germline V gene are LGHNA and YNFKEQ. CDR3 region: CASSLVTLTGGYPGELFF. The DNA for the CDR3 is TGTGCCAGCAGCCTAGTAACTTTGACAGGGGGTTATCCCGGGGAGCTGTTTTTT.

The chain has TRBV29-1 and TRBJ2-5; a weak D match, TRBD2 (5 bases). Germline values: CDR1 SQVTM, CDR2 ANQGSEA. Trimming took off 3 bases at V and 5 bases at J, with 13 bases between the two ends. CDR3 size: 13 residues. The CDR3 loop reads CSVERVQGETQYF. DNA of the CDR3: TGCAGCGTTGAGCGGGTACAAGGGGAGACCCAGTACTTC.